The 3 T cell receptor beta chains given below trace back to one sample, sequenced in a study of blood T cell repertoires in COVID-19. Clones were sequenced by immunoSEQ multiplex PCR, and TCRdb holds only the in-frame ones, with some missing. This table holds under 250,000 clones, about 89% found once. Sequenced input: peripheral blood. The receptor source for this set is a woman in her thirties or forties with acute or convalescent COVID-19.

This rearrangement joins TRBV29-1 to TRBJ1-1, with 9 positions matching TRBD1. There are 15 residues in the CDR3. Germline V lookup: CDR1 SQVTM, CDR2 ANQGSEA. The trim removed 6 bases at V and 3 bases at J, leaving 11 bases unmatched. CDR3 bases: TGCAGCGTCTTCGGGGACAGGGAATGGTACACTGAAGCTTTCTTT. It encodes CSVFGDREWYTEAFF.

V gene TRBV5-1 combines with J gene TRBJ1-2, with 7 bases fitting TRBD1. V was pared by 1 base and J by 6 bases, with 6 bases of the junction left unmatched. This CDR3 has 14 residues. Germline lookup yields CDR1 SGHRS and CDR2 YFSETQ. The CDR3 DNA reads TGCGCCAGCAGCTTGATAGGGGGCGTGGATGGCTACACCTTC. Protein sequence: CASSLIGGVDGYTF.

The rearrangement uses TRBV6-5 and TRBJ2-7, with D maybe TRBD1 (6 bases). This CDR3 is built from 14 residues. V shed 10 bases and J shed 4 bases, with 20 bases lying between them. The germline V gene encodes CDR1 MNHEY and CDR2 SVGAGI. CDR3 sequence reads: CATLPAGEWYEQYV. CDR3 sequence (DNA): TGTGCCACCTTGCCGGCAGGGGAATGGTACGAGCAGTACGTC.